This note documents a single T cell receptor (beta chain) sequence. This sample was taken from a study of blood T cell repertoires in COVID-19. Study at large: T cells, B-cell-depleted T cells, or PBMCs provided the cDNA or gDNA that served as material.

Patients from Seattle were sampled longitudinally, starting during active infection. V was cut by 0 bases and J by 4 bases, with 12 bases left in between. The CDR3 covers 14 residues. Germline V lookup: CDR1 SQVTM, CDR2 ANQGSEA. Data came from immunoSEQ multiplex PCR; TCRdb stores just in-frame clones and leaves some out. The sample lists roughly 160,000 clones, 85% to 90% occurring once. This receptor was identified in a man in his 60s with COVID-19, enrolled during active disease. This sequence joins TRBV29-1 and TRBJ1-2; D is unresolved. Sequenced material: peripheral blood. CDR3 in DNA: TGCAGCGTTGAAGATAAGGCCCGCGGCTATGGCTACACCTTC. It translates to CSVEDKARGYGYTF.